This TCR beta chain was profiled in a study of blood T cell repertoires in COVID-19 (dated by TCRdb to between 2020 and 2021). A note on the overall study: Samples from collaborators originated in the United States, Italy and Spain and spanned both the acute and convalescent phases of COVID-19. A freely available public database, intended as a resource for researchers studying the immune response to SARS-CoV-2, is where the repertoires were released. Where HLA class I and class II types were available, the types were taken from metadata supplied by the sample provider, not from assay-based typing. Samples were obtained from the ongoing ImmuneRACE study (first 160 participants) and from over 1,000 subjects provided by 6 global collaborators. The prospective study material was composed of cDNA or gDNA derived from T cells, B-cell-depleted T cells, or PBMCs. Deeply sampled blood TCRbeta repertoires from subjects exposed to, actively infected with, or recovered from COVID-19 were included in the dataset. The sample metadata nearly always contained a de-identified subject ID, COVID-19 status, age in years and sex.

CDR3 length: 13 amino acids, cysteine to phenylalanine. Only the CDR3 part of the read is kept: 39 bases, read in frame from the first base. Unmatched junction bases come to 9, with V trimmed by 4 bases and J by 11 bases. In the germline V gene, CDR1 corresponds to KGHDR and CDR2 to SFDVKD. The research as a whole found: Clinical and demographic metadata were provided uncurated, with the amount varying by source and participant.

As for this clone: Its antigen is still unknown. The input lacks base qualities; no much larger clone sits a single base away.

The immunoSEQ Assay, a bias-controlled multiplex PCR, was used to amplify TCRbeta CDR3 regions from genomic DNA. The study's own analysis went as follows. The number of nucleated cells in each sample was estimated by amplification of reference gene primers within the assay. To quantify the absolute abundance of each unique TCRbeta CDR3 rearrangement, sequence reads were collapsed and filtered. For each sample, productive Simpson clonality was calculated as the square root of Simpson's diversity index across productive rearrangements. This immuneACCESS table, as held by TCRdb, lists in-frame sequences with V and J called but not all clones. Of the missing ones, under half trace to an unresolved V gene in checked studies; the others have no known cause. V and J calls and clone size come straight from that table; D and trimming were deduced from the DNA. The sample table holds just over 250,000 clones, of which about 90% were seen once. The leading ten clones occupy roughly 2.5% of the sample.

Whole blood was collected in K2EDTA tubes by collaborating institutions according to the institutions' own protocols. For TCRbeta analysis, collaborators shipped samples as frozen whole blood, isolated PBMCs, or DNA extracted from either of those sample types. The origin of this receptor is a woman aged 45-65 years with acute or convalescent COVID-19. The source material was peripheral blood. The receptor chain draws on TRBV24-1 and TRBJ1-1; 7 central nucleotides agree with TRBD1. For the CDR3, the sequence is CATSDLDRQGAFF. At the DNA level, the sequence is TGTGCCACCAGTGACCTTGACAGACAGGGCGCTTTCTTT.